This T cell receptor (beta chain) was documented in a study of CD8 T cells in ankylosing spondylitis. Regarding the study as a whole: Reports say disease-linked clones showed up significantly more in matched ankylosing spondylitis synovial fluid. Reactive arthritis synovial fluid and blood were previously reported to contain some motif variants.

This clonotype was found many times. Its antigen is not identified. The V and J ends lost 5 bases and 6 bases respectively, with 11 bases between them. Germline CDR1 and CDR2: DFQATT and SNEGSKA (reference sequence). The CDR3 runs to 13 residues. TCR beta libraries were made by quantitative 5'-RACE with molecular barcodes. TCRdb redid the calling of the 5' RACE reads with MiXCR, one entry per CDR3 protein. The sample shows 200,000 to 300,000 distinct CDR3 sequences, about 10% of them seen only once. Sequenced input: blood, either unsorted or a sorted T cell fraction (not recorded which). This clonotype was obtained from a male donor with ankylosing spondylitis or in good health (not recorded which). This rearrangement joins TRBV20-1 to TRBJ1-6; possible D gene TRBD1, 6 bases. The CDR3 DNA sequence: TGCAGTGCTGGGGGGGCGTTTAATTCACCCCTCCACTTT. It translates to CSAGGAFNSPLHF.